The rows below give T cell receptor beta chains drawn from one sample of a study of control samples from healthy donors and cancer patients. Sequencing was performed with immunoSEQ multiplex PCR; in TCRdb, only in-frame clones are kept and a portion is missing. Seen here are a few hundred thousand clones, 80% to 95% observed once, and the top ten hold more than 6%. Sequenced: PBMCs. Receptors originate from a man aged 35 to 55 with head and neck cancer. Each CDR3 is given with its conserved first and last residue. A D gene is named only where the DNA matches it firmly. Size tells how often a clone was seen (once, few, many) or the class of an expanded clone, and some rows leave it out.

size | J | D | V | DNA | CDR3
- | TRBJ2-4 | TRBD2 | TRBV7-2 | TGTGCCAGCAGCTCAGCGGGGGGCCTAGCCAAAAACATTCAGTACTTC | CASSSAGGLAKNIQYF
- | TRBJ2-1 | TRBD1 | TRBV28 | TGTGCCAGCAGTTTTGGGACCCTTGGGACAGGGGTCAGGTATGAGCAGTTCTTC | CASSFGTLGTGVRYEQFF
- | TRBJ1-2 | - | TRBV5-6 | TGTGCCAGCAGCTTGGTGGCAGTCACAGGCTATGGCTACACCTTC | CASSLVAVTGYGYTF
- | TRBJ2-3 | - | TRBV5-1 | TGCGCCAGCAGCTACCTCGGCCTTCGGCAAGATACGCAGTATTTT | CASSYLGLRQDTQYF
- | TRBJ2-7 | TRBD2 | TRBV11-1 | TGTGCCAGCAGCTTATCGACTAGCGGGTTCTACGAGCAGTACTTC | CASSLSTSGFYEQYF
- | TRBJ2-5 | TRBD1 | TRBV19 | TGTGCCAGTAGTATGGGACAGGCGACGAAGATTCAAGAGACCCAGTACTTC | CASSMGQATKIQETQYF
- | TRBJ2-1 | TRBD2 | TRBV19 | TGTGCCAGTAGTACCCTAGCGGGGGGAAATGAGCAGTTCTTC | CASSTLAGGNEQFF
- | TRBJ2-3 | - | TRBV19 | TGTGCCAGTACCAAATCGGAAGTAAACACAGATACGCAGTATTTT | CASTKSEVNTDTQYF
- | TRBJ1-1 | TRBD1 | TRBV7-3 | TGTGCCAGCTCCACTGGGACAGAGGGAACTGAAGCTTTCTTT | CASSTGTEGTEAFF
- | TRBJ1-2 | - | TRBV28 | TGTGCCAGCAGTTTAGGGCAGAGTGGCTACACCTTC | CASSLGQSGYTF
- | TRBJ2-1 | - | TRBV7-2 | TGTGCCAGCAGCTTAGATGGGACCGCCTCCTACAATGAGCAGTTCTTC | CASSLDGTASYNEQFF
once | TRBJ1-1 | - | TRBV2 | TGTGCCAGCACCCGGGCAGCAAACACTGAAGCTTTCTTT | CASTRAANTEAFF
few | TRBJ1-5 | - | TRBV19 | TGTGCCAGTAGTATCCCACGGGGGTACCATAATCAGCCCCAGCATTTT | CASSIPRGYHNQPQHF
- | TRBJ2-2 | - | TRBV11-1 | TGTGCCAGCAGCTTAAGCCCGGGTTCGGGGGAGCTGTTTTTT | CASSLSPGSGELFF
- | TRBJ2-2 | - | TRBV6-5 | TGTGCCAGCAGTTACTCGAGCGGGTACACCGGGGAGCTGTTTTTT | CASSYSSGYTGELFF
- | TRBJ1-1 | - | TRBV11-2 | TGTGCCAGCAACACGAGGGGGGCTTTGAACACTGAAGCTTTCTTT | CASNTRGALNTEAFF
once | TRBJ1-5 | - | TRBV29-1 | TGCAGCGTTCGGGACAACAATCAGCCCCAGCATTTT | CSVRDNNQPQHF
once | TRBJ2-7 | - | TRBV24-1 | TGTGCCACCAGTGACGGCGGGACCAAAGCCTACGAGCAGTACTTC | CATSDGGTKAYEQYF
- | TRBJ2-1 | TRBD2 | TRBV19 | TGTGCCAGTAGTAGCACTAGCGGGGGGTTCAATGAGCAGTTCTTC | CASSSTSGGFNEQFF
- | TRBJ2-5 | TRBD2 | TRBV11-3 | TGTGCCAGCAGCTTAAGCGGGAGGGCGGGAGAGACCCAGTACTTC | CASSLSGRAGETQYF
- | TRBJ1-1 | TRBD1 | TRBV7-2 | TGTGCCAGCAGCTTCGGACAGGGTATCACTGAAGCTTTCTTT | CASSFGQGITEAFF
- | TRBJ2-3 | - | TRBV5-4 | TGTGCCAGCAGCTTTGGGAGTCGAGATACGCAGTATTTT | CASSFGSRDTQYF
- | TRBJ1-5 | - | TRBV7-2 | TGTGCCAGCAGCTTAGAGGATGGCAGGGTTGAGCCCCAGCATTTT | CASSLEDGRVEPQHF
- | TRBJ2-7 | - | TRBV15 | TGTGCCACCAGCAGATCCCGGGGCACCTACGAGCAGTACTTC | CATSRSRGTYEQYF
- | TRBJ1-6 | TRBD1 | TRBV19 | TGTGCCAGTAGTATGAGTGCGGACAGGCGACTCTCACCCCTCCACTTT | CASSMSADRRLSPLHF
- | TRBJ2-3 | - | TRBV11-3 | TGTGCCAGCAGCTTAGCTCCGGGACTGGGCACAGATACGCAGTATTTT | CASSLAPGLGTDTQYF
- | TRBJ1-1 | TRBD1 | TRBV19 | TGTGCCAGTAGTTCGCTGACAGGGATTGAAGCTTTCTTT | CASSSLTGIEAFF
- | TRBJ2-1 | - | TRBV10-2 | TGCGCCAGCAGTGAGACAGTTTACAATGAGCAGTTCTTC | CASSETVYNEQFF
- | TRBJ2-7 | - | TRBV7-2 | TGTGCCATCTCGCCCCAATTGCAAGGCTACGAGCAGTACTTC | CAISPQLQGYEQYF
- | TRBJ1-5 | - | TRBV27 | TGTGCCAGCAGCGTCGACTGGCGAGATCAGCCCCAGCATTTT | CASSVDWRDQPQHF
- | TRBJ1-6 | TRBD1 | TRBV15 | TGTGCCACCTCGGGACAGGGGAATTCACCCCTCCACTTT | CATSGQGNSPLHF
many | TRBJ2-7 | TRBD2 | TRBV4-2 | TGTGCCAGCAGCCACCCTAGCGGGGGTGGACCCTACGAGCAGTACTTC | CASSHPSGGGPYEQYF
- | TRBJ1-6 | - | TRBV7-2 | TGTGCCAGCAGCCAAAGGTCGGAAGGCACAAATTCACCCCTCCACTTT | CASSQRSEGTNSPLHF
once | TRBJ2-1 | TRBD1 | TRBV25-1 | TGTGCCAGCAGGGGGGACAGGGGGCTTTCAACAGAGCAGTTCTTC | CASRGDRGLSTEQFF
- | TRBJ1-1 | - | TRBV28 | TGTGCCAGCAGTTTTTCGGGTTATGGTGAAGCTTTCTTT | CASSFSGYGEAFF
few | TRBJ1-2 | TRBD1 | TRBV5-1 | TGCGCCAGCAGCCCTGGACAGGACTATGGCTACACCTTC | CASSPGQDYGYTF
- | TRBJ2-1 | - | TRBV7-9 | TGTGCCAGCAGCCCCTTGGACGGTCTCCTCTCCTACAATGAGCAGTTCTTC | CASSPLDGLLSYNEQFF
few | TRBJ1-5 | TRBD1 | TRBV4-2 | TGTGCCAGCAGCCAATGGACAGGGCCATTGAGGCAGCCCCAGCATTTT | CASSQWTGPLRQPQHF
- | TRBJ2-4 | TRBD1 | TRBV11-2 | TGTGCCAGCAGCTTATTGGGGACAGGAAAGAATTTC | CASSLLGTGKNF